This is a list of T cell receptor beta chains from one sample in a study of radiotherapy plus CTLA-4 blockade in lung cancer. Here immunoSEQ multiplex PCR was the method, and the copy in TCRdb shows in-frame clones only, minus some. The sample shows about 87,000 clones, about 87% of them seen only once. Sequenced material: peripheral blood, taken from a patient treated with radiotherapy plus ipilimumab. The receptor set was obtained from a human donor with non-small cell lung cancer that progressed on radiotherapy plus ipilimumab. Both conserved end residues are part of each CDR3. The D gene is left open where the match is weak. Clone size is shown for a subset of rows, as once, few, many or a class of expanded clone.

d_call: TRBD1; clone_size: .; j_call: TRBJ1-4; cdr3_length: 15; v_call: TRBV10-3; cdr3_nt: TGTGCCATCAGTCCCCGGACAGGGACAAATGAAAAACTGTTTTTT; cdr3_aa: CAISPRTGTNEKLFF
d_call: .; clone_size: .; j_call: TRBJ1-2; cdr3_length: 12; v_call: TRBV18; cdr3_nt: TGTGCCAGCTCACCAAGGGAGTATGGCTACACCTTC; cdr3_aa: CASSPREYGYTF
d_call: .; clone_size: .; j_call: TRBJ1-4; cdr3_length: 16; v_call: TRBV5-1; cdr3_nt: TGCGCCAGCAGCCCCAATTGGGGGTGGGGAAGTGAAAAACTGTTTTTT; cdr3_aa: CASSPNWGWGSEKLFF
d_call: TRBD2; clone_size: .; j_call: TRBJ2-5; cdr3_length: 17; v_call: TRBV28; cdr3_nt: TGTGCCAGCAGTCCTTCGGGGGGTAGCGGGGGTCAAGAGACCCAGTACTTC; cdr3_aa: CASSPSGGSGGQETQYF
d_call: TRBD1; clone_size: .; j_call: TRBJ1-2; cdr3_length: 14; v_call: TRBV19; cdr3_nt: TGTGCCAGTAGTACCTGGGACAGGGGAATTGGCTACACCTTC; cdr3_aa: CASSTWDRGIGYTF
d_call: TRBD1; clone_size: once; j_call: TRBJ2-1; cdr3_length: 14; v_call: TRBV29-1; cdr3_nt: TGCAGCACTACCGGGACAGGGTATACAGATGAGCAGTTCTTC; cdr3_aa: CSTTGTGYTDEQFF
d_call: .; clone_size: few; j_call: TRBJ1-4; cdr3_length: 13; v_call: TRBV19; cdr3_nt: TGTGCCAGTAGTATCAACGCCAATGAAAAACTGTTTTTT; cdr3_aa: CASSINANEKLFF
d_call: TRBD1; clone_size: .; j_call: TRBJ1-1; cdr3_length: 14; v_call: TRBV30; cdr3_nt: TGTGCCTGGACCCGGACAGGGTTTTTCACTGAAGCTTTCTTT; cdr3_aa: CAWTRTGFFTEAFF
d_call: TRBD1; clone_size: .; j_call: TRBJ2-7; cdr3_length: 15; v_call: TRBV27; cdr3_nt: TGTGCCAGCAGCAACAGGGGAACCCCCACCTACGAGCAGTACTTC; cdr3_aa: CASSNRGTPTYEQYF
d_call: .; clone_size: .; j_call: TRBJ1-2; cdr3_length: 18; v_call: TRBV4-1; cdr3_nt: TGCGCCAGCAGCCAAGAGTTTACGGGGAGTTTCCATAACTATGGCTACACCTTC; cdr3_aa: CASSQEFTGSFHNYGYTF
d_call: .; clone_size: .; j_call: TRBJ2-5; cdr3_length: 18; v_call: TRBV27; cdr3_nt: TGTGCCAGCAGGCCCGGGGGGGACAGCTCCGTTCACCAAGAGACCCAGTACTTC; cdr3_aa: CASRPGGDSSVHQETQYF
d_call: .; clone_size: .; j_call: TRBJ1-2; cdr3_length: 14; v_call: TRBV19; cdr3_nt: TGTGCCAGTAGTACTCGAACAGGGACTGATGGCTACACCTTC; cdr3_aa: CASSTRTGTDGYTF
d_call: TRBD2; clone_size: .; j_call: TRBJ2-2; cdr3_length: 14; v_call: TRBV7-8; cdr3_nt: TGTGCCAGCACCCTGGGAGGGCGCCACGGGGAGCTGTTTTTT; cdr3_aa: CASTLGGRHGELFF
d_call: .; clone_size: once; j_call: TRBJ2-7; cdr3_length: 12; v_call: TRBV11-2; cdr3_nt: TGTGCCAGCAGCTTAATCCCCTACGAGCAGTACTTC; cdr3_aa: CASSLIPYEQYF
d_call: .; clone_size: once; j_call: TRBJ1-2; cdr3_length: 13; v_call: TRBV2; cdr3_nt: TGTGCCAGCACCGGGACAAGTAACTATGGCTACACCTTC; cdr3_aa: CASTGTSNYGYTF
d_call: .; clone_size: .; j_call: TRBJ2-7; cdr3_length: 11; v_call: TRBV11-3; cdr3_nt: TGTGCCAGCAGCTCGCCCTACGAGCAGTACTTC; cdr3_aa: CASSSPYEQYF
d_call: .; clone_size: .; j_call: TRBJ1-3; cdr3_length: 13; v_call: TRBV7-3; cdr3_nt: TGTGCCAGCAGCCCTGGAGCAGGAAACACCATATATTTT; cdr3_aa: CASSPGAGNTIYF
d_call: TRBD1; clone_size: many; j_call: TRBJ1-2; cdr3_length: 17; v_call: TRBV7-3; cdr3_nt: TGTGCCAGCAGCTTAACGGGAGCAGGGGGCGAGGGGGATGGCTACACCTTC; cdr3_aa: CASSLTGAGGEGDGYTF
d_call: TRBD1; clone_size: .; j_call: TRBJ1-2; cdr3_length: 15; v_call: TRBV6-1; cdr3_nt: TGTGCCAGCAGGTTGGAGCGACAGGGGGTCTATGGCTACACCTTC; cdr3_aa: CASRLERQGVYGYTF
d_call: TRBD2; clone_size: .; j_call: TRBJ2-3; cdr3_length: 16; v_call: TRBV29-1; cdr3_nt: TGCAGCGTCGACGGACTAGCGGGGATACGGACAGATACGCAGTATTTT; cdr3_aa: CSVDGLAGIRTDTQYF
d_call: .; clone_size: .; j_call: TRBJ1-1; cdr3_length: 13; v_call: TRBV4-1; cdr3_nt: TGCGCCAGCAGCCCCGGGGTGTGGACTGAAGCTTTCTTT; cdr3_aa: CASSPGVWTEAFF
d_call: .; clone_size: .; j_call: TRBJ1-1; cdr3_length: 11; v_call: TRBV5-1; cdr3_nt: TGCGCCAGCAGCTTGAAGGGTTTAGCTTTCTTT; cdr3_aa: CASSLKGLAFF
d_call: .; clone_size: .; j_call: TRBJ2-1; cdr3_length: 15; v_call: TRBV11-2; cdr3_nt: TGTGCCAGCAGCTTAGAGCGGGGCTGGGGCAATGAGCAGTTCTTC; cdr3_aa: CASSLERGWGNEQFF
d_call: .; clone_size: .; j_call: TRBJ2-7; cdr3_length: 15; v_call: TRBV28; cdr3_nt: TGTGCCAGCATGGGCCGGGGACCCTTCTCCTACGAGCAGTACTTC; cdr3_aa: CASMGRGPFSYEQYF